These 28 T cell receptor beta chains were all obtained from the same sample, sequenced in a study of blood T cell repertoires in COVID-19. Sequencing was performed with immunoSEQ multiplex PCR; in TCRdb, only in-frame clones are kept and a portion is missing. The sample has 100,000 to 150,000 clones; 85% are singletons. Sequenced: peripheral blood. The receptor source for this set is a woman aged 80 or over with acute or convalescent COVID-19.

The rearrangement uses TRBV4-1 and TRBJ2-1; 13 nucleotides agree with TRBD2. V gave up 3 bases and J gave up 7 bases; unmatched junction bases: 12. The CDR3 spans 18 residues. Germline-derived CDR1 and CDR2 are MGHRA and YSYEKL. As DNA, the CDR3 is TGCGCCAGCAGCCAGAGACTAGCGGGGGGAACATGGGAGAATGAGCAGTTCTTC. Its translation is CASSQRLAGGTWENEQFF.

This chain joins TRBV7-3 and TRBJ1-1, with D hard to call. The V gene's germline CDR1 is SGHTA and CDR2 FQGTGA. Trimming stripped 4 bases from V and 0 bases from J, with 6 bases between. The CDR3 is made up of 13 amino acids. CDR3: CASSYTLNTEAFF. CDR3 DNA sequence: TGTGCCAGCAGCTACACGTTGAACACTGAAGCTTTCTTT.

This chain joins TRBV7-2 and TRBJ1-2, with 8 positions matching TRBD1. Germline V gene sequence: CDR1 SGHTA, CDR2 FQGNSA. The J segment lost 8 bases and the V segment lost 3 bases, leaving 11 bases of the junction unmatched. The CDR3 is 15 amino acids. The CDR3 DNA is TGTGCCAGCAGCTTCTCCGGGACAGGAGGCCGGGGCTACACCTTC. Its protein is CASSFSGTGGRGYTF.

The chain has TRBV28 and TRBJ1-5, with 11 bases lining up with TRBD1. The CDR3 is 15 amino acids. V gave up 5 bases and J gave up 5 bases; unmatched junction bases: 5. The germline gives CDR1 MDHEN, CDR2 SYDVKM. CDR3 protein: CASSAGTGGHQPQHF. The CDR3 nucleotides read TGTGCCAGCAGTGCCGGGACAGGGGGACATCAGCCCCAGCATTTT. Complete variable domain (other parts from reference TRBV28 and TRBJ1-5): DVKVTQSSRYLVKRTGEKVFLECVQDMDHENMFWYRQDPGLGLRLIYFSYDVKMKEKGDIPEGYSVSREKKERFSLILESASTNQTSMYLCASSAGTGGHQPQHFGDGTRLSIL.

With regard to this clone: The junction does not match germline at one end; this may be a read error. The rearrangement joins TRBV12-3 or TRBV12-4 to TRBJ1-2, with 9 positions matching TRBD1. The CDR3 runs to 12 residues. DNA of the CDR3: TGTGCCAGCAGCTTAGAACAGGGGGCAGACACCTTC. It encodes CASSLEQGADTF.

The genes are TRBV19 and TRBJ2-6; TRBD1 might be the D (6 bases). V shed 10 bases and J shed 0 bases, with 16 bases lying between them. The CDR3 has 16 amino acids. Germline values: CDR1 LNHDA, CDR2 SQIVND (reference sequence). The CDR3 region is CATGTGSRSGANVLTF. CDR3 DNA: TGTGCCACCGGTACAGGGAGCCGCTCTGGGGCCAACGTCCTGACTTTC.

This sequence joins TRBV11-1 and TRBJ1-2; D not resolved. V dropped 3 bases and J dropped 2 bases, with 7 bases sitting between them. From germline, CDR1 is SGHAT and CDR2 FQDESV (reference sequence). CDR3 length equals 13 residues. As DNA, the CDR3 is TGTGCCAGCAGCTTGGGCCTCAACTATGGCTACACCTTC. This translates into CASSLGLNYGYTF.

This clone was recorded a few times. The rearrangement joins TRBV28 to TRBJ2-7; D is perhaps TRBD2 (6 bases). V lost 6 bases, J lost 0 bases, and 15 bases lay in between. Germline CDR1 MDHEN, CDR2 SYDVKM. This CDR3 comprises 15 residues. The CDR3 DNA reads TGTGCCAGCAGCCCAGCGGGCCTGAGCTCCTACGAGCAGTACGTC. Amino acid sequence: CASSPAGLSSYEQYV.

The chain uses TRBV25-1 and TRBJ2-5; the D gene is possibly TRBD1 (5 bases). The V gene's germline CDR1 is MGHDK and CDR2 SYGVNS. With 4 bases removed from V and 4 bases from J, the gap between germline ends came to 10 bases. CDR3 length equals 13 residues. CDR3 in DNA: TGTGCCAGCAGTGGTCGACAGCGAGAGACCCAGTACTTC. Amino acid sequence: CASSGRQRETQYF. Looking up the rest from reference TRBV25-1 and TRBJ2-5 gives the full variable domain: EADIYQTPRYLVIGTGKKITLECSQTMGHDKMYWYQQDPGMELHLIHYSYGVNSTEKGDLSSESTVSRIRTEHFPLTLESARPSHTSQYLCASSGRQRETQYFGPGTRLLVL.

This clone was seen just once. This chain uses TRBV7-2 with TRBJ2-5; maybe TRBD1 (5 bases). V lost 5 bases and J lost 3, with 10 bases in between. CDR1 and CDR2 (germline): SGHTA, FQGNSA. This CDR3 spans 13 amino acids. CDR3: CASSVDSKETQYF. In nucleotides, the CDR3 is TGTGCCAGCAGCGTAGACAGTAAAGAGACCCAGTACTTC. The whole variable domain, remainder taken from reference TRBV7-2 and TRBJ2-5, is GAGVSQSPSNKVTEKGKDVELRCDPISGHTALYWYRQSLGQGLEFLIYFQGNSAPDKSGLPSDRFSAERTGGSVSTLTIQRTQQEDSAVYLCASSVDSKETQYFGPGTRLLVL.

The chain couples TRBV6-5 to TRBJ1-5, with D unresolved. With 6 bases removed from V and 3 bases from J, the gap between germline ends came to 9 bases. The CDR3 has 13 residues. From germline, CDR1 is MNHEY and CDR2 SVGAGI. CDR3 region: CASSEQVNQPQHF. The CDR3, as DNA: TGTGCCAGCAGCGAGCAGGTCAATCAGCCCCAGCATTTT.

This chain's CDR3 is CASDLGLAGGPSDTQYF. In DNA form, the CDR3 reads TGTGCCAGCGACCTGGGACTAGCGGGGGGGCCTTCAGATACGCAGTATTTT. The V and J genes are TRBV27 and TRBJ2-3, with 16 bases identical to TRBD2. From germline, CDR1 is MNHEY and CDR2 SMNVEV (reference sequence). This CDR3 has 17 amino acids. V lost 8 bases to trimming and J lost 4 bases; unmatched junction nucleotides: 9.

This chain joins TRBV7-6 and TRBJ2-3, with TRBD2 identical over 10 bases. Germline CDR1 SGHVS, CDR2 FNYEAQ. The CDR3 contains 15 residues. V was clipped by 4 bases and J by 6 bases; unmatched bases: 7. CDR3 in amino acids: CASSSTAGGPDTQYF. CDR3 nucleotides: TGTGCCAGCAGCTCTACAGCGGGGGGGCCGGATACGCAGTATTTT.

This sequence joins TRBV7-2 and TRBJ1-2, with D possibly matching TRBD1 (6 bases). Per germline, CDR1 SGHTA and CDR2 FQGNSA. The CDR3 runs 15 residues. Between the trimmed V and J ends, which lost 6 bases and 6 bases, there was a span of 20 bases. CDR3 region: CASSAWGHTRDGYTF. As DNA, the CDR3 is TGTGCCAGCAGTGCCTGGGGACATACCAGAGATGGCTACACCTTC.

The CDR3 DNA reads TGTGCCAGCAGCGGCCCGATGGGGGGCTATGGCTACACCTTC. Translation gives CASSGPMGGYGYTF. The gene calls are TRBV9 and TRBJ1-2, with D tentatively TRBD1 (5 bases). Germline-derived CDR1 and CDR2 are SGDLS and YYNGEE. This CDR3 comprises 14 residues. Trimming left V 3 bases short and J 4 bases short, with 13 bases between.

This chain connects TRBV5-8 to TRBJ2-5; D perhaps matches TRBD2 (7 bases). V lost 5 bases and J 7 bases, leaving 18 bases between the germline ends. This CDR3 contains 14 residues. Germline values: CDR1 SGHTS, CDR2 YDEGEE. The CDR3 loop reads CASRDAGAKGTQYF. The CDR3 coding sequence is TGTGCCAGCAGGGATGCGGGGGCTAAAGGGACCCAGTACTTC.

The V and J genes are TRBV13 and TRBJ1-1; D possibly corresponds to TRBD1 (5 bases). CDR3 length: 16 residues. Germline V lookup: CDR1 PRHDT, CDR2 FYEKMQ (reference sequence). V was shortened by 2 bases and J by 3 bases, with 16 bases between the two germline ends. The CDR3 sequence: CASSLSSQGGHTEAFF. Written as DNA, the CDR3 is TGTGCCAGCAGCTTAAGTTCCCAGGGAGGGCACACTGAAGCTTTCTTT.

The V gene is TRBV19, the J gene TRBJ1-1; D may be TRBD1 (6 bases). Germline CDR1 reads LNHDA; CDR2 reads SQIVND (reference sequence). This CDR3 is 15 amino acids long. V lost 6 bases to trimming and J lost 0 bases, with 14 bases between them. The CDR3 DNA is TGTGCCAGTAGCTATTCGGGACATATGAACACTGAAGCTTTCTTT. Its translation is CASSYSGHMNTEAFF. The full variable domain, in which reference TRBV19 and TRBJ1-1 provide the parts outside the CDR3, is DGGITQSPKYLFRKEGQNVTLSCEQNLNHDAMYWYRQDPGQGLRLIYYSQIVNDFQKGDIAEGYSVSREKKESFPLTVTSAQKNPTAFYLCASSYSGHMNTEAFFGQGTRLTVV.

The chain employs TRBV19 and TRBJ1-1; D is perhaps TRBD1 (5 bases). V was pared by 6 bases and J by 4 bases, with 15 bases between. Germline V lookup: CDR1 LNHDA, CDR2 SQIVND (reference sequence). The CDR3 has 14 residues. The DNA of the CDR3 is TGTGCCAGTAGCCCAATTGTTGGGGCCACTGAAGCTTTCTTT. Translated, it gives CASSPIVGATEAFF.

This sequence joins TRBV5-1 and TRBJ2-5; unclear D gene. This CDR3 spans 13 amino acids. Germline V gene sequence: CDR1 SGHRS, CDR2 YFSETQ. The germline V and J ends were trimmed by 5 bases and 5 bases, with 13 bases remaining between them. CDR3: CASSGLAQETQYF. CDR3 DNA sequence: TGCGCCAGCAGTGGCTTAGCCCAGGAGACCCAGTACTTC.

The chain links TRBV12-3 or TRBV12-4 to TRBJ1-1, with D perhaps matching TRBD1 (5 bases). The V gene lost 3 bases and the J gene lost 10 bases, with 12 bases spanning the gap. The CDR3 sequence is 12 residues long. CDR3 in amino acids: CASSFARAGAFF. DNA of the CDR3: TGTGCCAGCAGTTTTGCCAGGGCTGGAGCTTTCTTT.

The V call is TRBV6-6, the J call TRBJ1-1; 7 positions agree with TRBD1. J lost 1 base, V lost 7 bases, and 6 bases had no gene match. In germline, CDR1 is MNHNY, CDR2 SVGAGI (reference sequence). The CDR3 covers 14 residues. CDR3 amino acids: CASNNRGGNTEAFF. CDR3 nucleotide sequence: TGTGCCAGCAACAACAGGGGAGGGAACACTGAAGCTTTCTTT.

CDR3 bases: TGCGCCAGCAGCGACAGGCCTAATGAAAAACTGTTTTTT. Its translation: CASSDRPNEKLFF. The chain is built from TRBV5-1 and TRBJ1-4, with D perhaps TRBD1 (6 bases). The CDR3 runs 13 residues. Germline CDR1 is SGHRS and CDR2 is YFSETQ. V was shortened by 4 bases and J by 3 bases, with 7 bases between the two germline ends.

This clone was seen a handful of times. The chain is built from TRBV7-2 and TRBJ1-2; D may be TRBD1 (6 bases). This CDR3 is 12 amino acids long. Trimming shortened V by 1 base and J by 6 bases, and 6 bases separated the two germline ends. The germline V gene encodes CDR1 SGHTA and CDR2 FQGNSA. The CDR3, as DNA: TGTGCCAGCAGCTTAGAGGGGGATGGCTACACCTTC. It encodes CASSLEGDGYTF.

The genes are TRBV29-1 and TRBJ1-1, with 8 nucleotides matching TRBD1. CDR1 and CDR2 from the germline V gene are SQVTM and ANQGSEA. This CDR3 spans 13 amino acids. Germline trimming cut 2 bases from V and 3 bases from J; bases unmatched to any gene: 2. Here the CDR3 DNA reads TGCAGCGTTGAATACAGGGGGGACACTGAAGCTTTCTTT. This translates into CSVEYRGDTEAFF.

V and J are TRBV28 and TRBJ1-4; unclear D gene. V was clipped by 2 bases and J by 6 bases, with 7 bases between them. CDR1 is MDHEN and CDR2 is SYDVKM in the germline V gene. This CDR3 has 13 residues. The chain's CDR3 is CASSLTEDEKLFF. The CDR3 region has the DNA TGTGCCAGCAGTTTAACGGAGGATGAAAAACTGTTTTTT.

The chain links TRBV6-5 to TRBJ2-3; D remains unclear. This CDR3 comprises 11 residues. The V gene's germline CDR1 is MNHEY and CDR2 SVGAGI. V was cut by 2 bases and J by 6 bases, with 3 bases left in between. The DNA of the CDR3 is TGTGCCAGCAGTTACCGGGATACGCAGTATTTT. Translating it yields CASSYRDTQYF.

CDR3: CASSQPGTGSEKLFF. CDR3 in DNA: TGCGCCAGCAGCCAACCCGGGACAGGGAGTGAAAAACTGTTTTTT. V gene TRBV4-3 combines with J gene TRBJ1-4, with 9 bases lining up with TRBD1. Germline lookup yields CDR1 LGHNA and CDR2 YSLEER. The CDR3 is 15 residues long. Germline trimming cut 2 bases from V and 7 bases from J; bases unmatched to any gene: 5.